The 27 T cell receptor beta chains reported below all come from one sample, sequenced in a study of beta chain features in type 1 diabetes. Study-wide results and limits: Type 1 diabetes patients had TCRB CDR3s that were shorter (moderately but significantly so) in all four CD4+ subsets.

Isolated RNA was reverse transcribed in full, so expressed TCRB transcripts were sequenced. Profiling relied on immunoSEQ multiplex PCR, and the TCRdb table lists in-frame clones only, not all of them. The sample consists of around 140,000 clones, approximately 10% of them appearing once. These receptors' targets are unknown. Sample: central memory CD4+ T cells from blood. These receptor sequences come from a man in his thirties or forties with type 1 diabetes.

The genes are TRBV19 and TRBJ2-2; TRBD1 aligns across 11 bases. The CDR3 extends over 14 amino acids. Germline V gene data show CDR1 as LNHDA and CDR2 as SQIVND (reference sequence). V was pared by 6 bases and J by 3 bases, with 0 bases of the junction left unmatched. Here the CDR3 DNA reads TGTGCCAGTAGGGACAGGGGGCACACCGGGGAGCTGTTTTTT. This translates into CASRDRGHTGELFF.

V and J are TRBV5-1 and TRBJ2-7; 10 bases are shared with TRBD1. The junction had 8 bases not matched to a gene; V was cut back by 3 bases and J by 5 bases. The CDR3 contains 15 residues. Germline CDR1 and CDR2: SGHRS and YFSETQ. This CDR3 is CASSSSGTGVNEQYF. CDR3 bases: TGCGCCAGCAGCTCTTCCGGGACAGGGGTTAACGAGCAGTACTTC.

The table lists this clone with a few counts. The chain joins TRBV5-1 to TRBJ1-1, with 7 nucleotides matching TRBD1. Germline trimming cut 4 bases from V and 1 base from J; bases unmatched to any gene: 7. This CDR3 spans 15 amino acids. Germline V gene data show CDR1 as SGHRS and CDR2 as YFSETQ. The CDR3 sequence is CASSPQQGTNTEAFF. The CDR3 DNA sequence: TGCGCCAGCAGCCCCCAACAGGGGACGAACACTGAAGCTTTCTTT.

This clone was found many times. V usage is TRBV2 and J usage is TRBJ2-7; a possible D gene is TRBD1 (6 bases). The CDR3 totals 15 residues. Germline lookup yields CDR1 SNHLY and CDR2 FYNNEI. V was shortened by 6 bases and J by 3 bases, with 18 bases between the two germline ends. CDR3 residues: CASSEDLTGNYEQYF. The CDR3 region has the DNA TGTGCCAGCAGCGAGGACTTGACAGGAAACTACGAGCAGTACTTC. Combining the CDR3 with reference TRBV2 and TRBJ2-7 gives the whole variable domain EPEVTQTPSHQVTQMGQEVILRCVPISNHLYFYWYRQILGQKVEFLVSFYNNEISEKSEIFDDQFSVERPDGSNFTLKIRSTKLEDSAMYFCASSEDLTGNYEQYFGPGTRLTVT.

This clone occurred a few times. The chain links TRBV29-1 to TRBJ1-1, with D perhaps TRBD1 (6 bases). This CDR3 is 13 amino acids long. Germline lookup yields CDR1 SQVTM and CDR2 ANQGSEA. CDR3 region: CSTRPDSYTEAFF. The CDR3 DNA is TGCAGTACCCGGCCGGACAGTTACACTGAAGCTTTCTTT.

The chain carries TRBV7-2 and TRBJ2-3; possible D gene TRBD2, 6 bases. The V end was cut by 5 bases, the J end by 4 bases, with 16 bases between. Looked up from germline, CDR1 is SGHTA and CDR2 is FQGNSA. The CDR3 loop spans 15 amino acids. The CDR3 DNA reads as TGTGCCAGCAGCGCGGGACTGAGGCGTCCAGATACGCAGTATTTT. Translating it yields CASSAGLRRPDTQYF.

V is TRBV6-1 and J is TRBJ1-1; no clear D gene. The CDR3 totals 13 residues. Germline CDR1 is MNHNS and CDR2 is SASEGT. Trimming stripped 6 bases from V and 0 bases from J, with 8 bases between. Here the CDR3 reads CASRPPVNTEAFF. DNA for the CDR3: TGTGCCAGCAGGCCGCCAGTGAACACTGAAGCTTTCTTT.

This clone appeared a few times. V and J are TRBV18 and TRBJ2-7, with a possible D match to TRBD1 (6 bases). The ends were cut back, 2 bases at V and 7 bases at J, with 6 bases in the middle. Germline CDR1 KGHSH, CDR2 LQKENI. The CDR3 totals 11 residues. The CDR3, as DNA: TGTGCCAGCTCACCAGGACAGGAGCAGTACTTC. Amino acid sequence: CASSPGQEQYF.

The sample holds a few counts of this clone. The V and J genes are TRBV30 and TRBJ2-7; D call uncertain. Germline CDR1 reads GTSNPN; CDR2 reads SVGIG (reference sequence). With 0 bases removed from V and 6 bases from J, the gap between germline ends came to 6 bases. The CDR3 has 11 residues. In DNA, the CDR3 is TGTGCCTGGAGTGTACGGGTCGAGCAGTACTTC. It encodes CAWSVRVEQYF.

This chain joins TRBV2 and TRBJ2-7; TRBD1 matches 7 bases. The CDR3 runs to 13 residues. In germline, CDR1 is SNHLY, CDR2 FYNNEI. The CDR3 loop is CAWVQGRGYEQYF. CDR3 nucleotides: TGTGCTTGGGTACAGGGGCGCGGGTACGAGCAGTACTTC.

This clone has only a few counts. This chain connects TRBV7-9 to TRBJ1-5, with a tentative D call TRBD1 (5 bases). The germline V gene has CDR1 SEHNR and CDR2 FQNEAQ (reference sequence). This CDR3 region has 15 residues. V was cut by 5 bases and J by 0 bases, with 11 bases left in between. The DNA for the CDR3 is TGTGCCAGCAGCCAAGACAGTTATAGCAATCAGCCCCAGCATTTT. It codes for CASSQDSYSNQPQHF.

The chain carries TRBV28 and TRBJ2-5; 9 bases are a match to TRBD1. This CDR3 contains 16 residues. The junction had 9 bases not matched to a gene; V was cut back by 6 bases and J by 1 base. In germline, CDR1 is MDHEN, CDR2 SYDVKM. The CDR3 loop is CASRTGTGILQETQYF. The CDR3 region has the DNA TGTGCCAGCAGGACCGGGACAGGGATCCTCCAAGAGACCCAGTACTTC.

V gene TRBV6-5 combines with J gene TRBJ2-3; D might be TRBD1 (5 bases). This CDR3 has 11 residues. Trimming removed 8 bases from V and 2 bases from J, with 5 bases in between. Looked up from germline, CDR1 is MNHEY and CDR2 is SVGAGI. The CDR3 region has the DNA TGTGCCAGCGGGGCCACAGATACGCAGTATTTT. Its translation is CASGATDTQYF.

The chain has TRBV6-1 and TRBJ2-7, with D perhaps TRBD2 (5 bases). CDR1 and CDR2 from the germline V gene are MNHNS and SASEGT. The CDR3 contains 15 residues. The germline V and J ends were trimmed by 0 bases and 2 bases, with 11 bases remaining between them. The CDR3 bases are TGTGCCAGCAGTGAAGCGTGGCAGACTACCTACGAGCAGTACTTC. Protein product: CASSEAWQTTYEQYF.

There are a few counts of this clone. This chain joins TRBV5-6 and TRBJ2-7, with D perhaps matching TRBD2 (6 bases). This CDR3 contains 13 residues. Germline CDR1 reads SGHDT; CDR2 reads YYEEEE. V was shortened by 4 bases and J by 1 base, with 9 bases between the two germline ends. CDR3 residues: CASSPAGSYEQYF. CDR3 in DNA: TGTGCCAGCAGCCCGGCGGGGTCCTACGAGCAGTACTTC.

This clone turned up a few times. The rearrangement uses TRBV6-1 and TRBJ2-7, with D perhaps matching TRBD1 (5 bases). The V end was cut by 6 bases, the J end by 3 bases, with 9 bases between. Looked up from germline, CDR1 is MNHNS and CDR2 is SASEGT. The CDR3 loop spans 12 amino acids. DNA of the CDR3: TGTGCCAGCAGCCCACAGGACTACGAGCAGTACTTC. Encoded protein: CASSPQDYEQYF.

In this sample, this clone turned up a few times. The rearrangement uses TRBV7-9 and TRBJ2-5; maybe TRBD1 (5 bases). V lost 5 bases and J 1 base, leaving 8 bases between the germline ends. Germline V CDR1 and CDR2: SEHNR, FQNEAQ (reference sequence). The CDR3 is 13 residues long. DNA for the CDR3: TGTGCCAGCAGCCGACAGCCCCAAGAGACCCAGTACTTC. It yields the protein CASSRQPQETQYF.

In its sample, this clone was seen a few times. The V and J genes are TRBV11-2 and TRBJ2-7; D is possibly TRBD2 (6 bases). Trimming took off 8 bases at V and 1 base at J, with 12 bases between the two ends. CDR1 and CDR2 from the germline V gene are SGHAT and FQNNGV. The CDR3 sequence is 13 residues long. CDR3 region: CASDGGASYEQYF. The CDR3 region has the DNA TGTGCCAGCGACGGGGGTGCGTCCTACGAGCAGTACTTC. Full variable domain (remainder filled in from reference TRBV11-2 and TRBJ2-7): EAGVAQSPRYKIIEKRQSVAFWCNPISGHATLYWYQQILGQGPKLLIQFQNNGVVDDSQLPKDRFSAERLKGVDSTLKIQPAKLEDSAVYLCASDGGASYEQYFGPGTRLTVT.

V is TRBV27 and J is TRBJ1-5; D is unresolved. CDR3 length: 13 amino acids. With 6 bases removed from V and 6 bases from J, the gap between germline ends came to 12 bases. The germline V gene encodes CDR1 MNHEY and CDR2 SMNVEV (reference sequence). CDR3 bases: TGTGCCAGCAGCCCCGGGTTGGGTCAGCCCCAGCATTTT. It encodes CASSPGLGQPQHF.

V and J are TRBV5-4 and TRBJ2-1; 13 nucleotides match TRBD2. There are 15 residues in the CDR3. Germline trimming cut 5 bases from V and 7 bases from J; bases unmatched to any gene: 6. Germline CDR1 SGHNT, CDR2 YYREEE (reference sequence). CDR3 in DNA: TGTGCCAGCAGACCGGGACTAGCGGGGACAAATGAGCAGTTCTTC. Its translation is CASRPGLAGTNEQFF.

CDR3 amino acids: CASSQDGQLNQPQHF. CDR3 coding DNA: TGTGCCAGCAGCCAAGATGGACAGCTCAATCAGCCCCAGCATTTT. The chain uses TRBV4-2 and TRBJ1-5; a possible D gene is TRBD1 (6 bases). CDR1 and CDR2 (germline): LGHNA, YNFKEQ. The CDR3 extends over 15 amino acids. V lost 0 bases and J lost 3, with 9 bases in between.

This clone came up a few times. The chain combines TRBV27 with TRBJ1-2; D might be TRBD1 (6 bases). Per the germline V gene, CDR1 is MNHEY and CDR2 is SMNVEV (reference sequence). V lost 4 bases and J lost 3, with 15 bases in between. This CDR3 contains 15 residues. The CDR3 region is CASSSRGGAYYGYTF. The CDR3 nucleotides are TGTGCCAGCAGTTCGAGGGGGGGGGCCTACTATGGCTACACCTTC.

Only a few counts were recorded for this clone. This chain uses TRBV27 with TRBJ1-6; 8 bases are shared with TRBD1. After removal of 2 bases from V and 8 bases from J, the junction contained 2 bases not matched to a gene. This CDR3 region has 14 residues. Germline assignment: CDR1 MNHEY and CDR2 SMNVEV (reference sequence). CDR3 coding DNA: TGTGCCAGCAGTTTAGACAGGGGATATTCACCCCTCCACTTT. Translated: CASSLDRGYSPLHF.

V and J are TRBV2 and TRBJ2-1; a weak D match, TRBD1 (6 bases). This CDR3 is built from 12 residues. From germline, CDR1 is SNHLY and CDR2 FYNNEI. V was clipped by 7 bases and J by 4 bases, with 8 bases between them. This CDR3 is CASNRDYNEQFF. DNA of the CDR3: TGTGCCAGCAACAGGGATTACAATGAGCAGTTCTTC.

The V and J genes are TRBV11-2 and TRBJ2-7; D is unresolved. Germline CDR1 reads SGHAT; CDR2 reads FQNNGV. V lost 5 bases and J lost 6, with 14 bases in between. The CDR3 covers 13 residues. The CDR3, as DNA: TGTGCCAGCAGCATTCAGGCCCCCAGCGAGCAGTACTTC. Translated, it gives CASSIQAPSEQYF.

The V call is TRBV25-1, the J call TRBJ2-2, with TRBD1 identical over 7 bases. This CDR3 has 17 amino acids. Germline V gene data show CDR1 as MGHDK and CDR2 as SYGVNS. Trimming removed 0 bases from V and 6 bases from J; junction bases left unmatched: 10. CDR3 in DNA: TGTGCCAGCAGTGAATATTTGATACAGGGGACGGCCGGGGAGCTGTTTTTT. Its translation is CASSEYLIQGTAGELFF.

This clone was observed a handful of times. This rearrangement joins TRBV29-1 to TRBJ1-1, with a tentative D call TRBD1 (6 bases). The CDR3 has 15 residues. Germline assignment: CDR1 SQVTM and CDR2 ANQGSEA. Trimming removed 4 bases from V and 0 bases from J, with 15 bases in between. CDR3 nucleotide sequence: TGCAGCGTTGCCGAGGGACATCGGCTGAACACTGAAGCTTTCTTT. This codes for CSVAEGHRLNTEAFF.